Listed below are T cell receptor beta chains from one sample, sequenced in a study of cytomegalovirus exposure and HLA in healthy donors. The protocol was immunoSEQ multiplex PCR, while the TCRdb copy is restricted to in-frame clones and leaves out a portion. The table records more than 110,000 clones, roughly four fifths of them present only once. Material for sequencing was PBMCs. Source of these receptors: a woman between 50 and 59 years old in good health and CMV-seronegative. The CDR3 runs from the conserved cysteine through the conserved F or W. Each record gives: CDR3 DNA, CDR3 protein, clone size, V gene, J gene, D gene. The D gene is left open where the match is weak. The size field is filled for only some rows; it gives once, few, many or a size class.

TGTGCCAGCAGCGTACAAGGCACAGATACGCAGTATTTT,CASSVQGTDTQYF,NA,TRBV5-4,TRBJ2-3,NA
TGTGCCAGCAGTGAAGAACTGAACTATGGCTACACCTTC,CASSEELNYGYTF,NA,TRBV2,TRBJ1-2,NA
TGCAGCGTTCAAAAAATGGCGGGGGGGGCGGGAGAGACCCAGTACTTC,CSVQKMAGGAGETQYF,once,TRBV29-1,TRBJ2-5,TRBD2
TGCGCCAGCAGCCTCCGACAGGGGGGATACACCGGGGAGCTGTTTTTT,CASSLRQGGYTGELFF,few,TRBV5-1,TRBJ2-2,TRBD1
TGTGCCAGCAGACAGGGGGCGGTCTACAATGAGCAGTTCTTC,CASRQGAVYNEQFF,NA,TRBV27,TRBJ2-1,TRBD1
TGCGCCAGCAGCCTAGCAGCGGGGGGGATATTAGATACGCAGTATTTT,CASSLAAGGILDTQYF,NA,TRBV5-1,TRBJ2-3,TRBD2
TGCAGCGTTGAAGACCCCAAAGAGACCCAGTACTTC,CSVEDPKETQYF,NA,TRBV29-1,TRBJ2-5,NA
TGTGCCAGCAGTTTTGGGCAGGGGAAAGGGTTCAACACTGAAGCTTTCTTT,CASSFGQGKGFNTEAFF,once,TRBV27,TRBJ1-1,NA
TGTGCCAGCCGTATCGGACATTCTTACGAGCAGTACTTC,CASRIGHSYEQYF,once,TRBV27,TRBJ2-7,NA
TGTGCCAGCAGACCAAAAGGGGTCAGCTACGAGCAGTACTTC,CASRPKGVSYEQYF,once,TRBV7-2,TRBJ2-7,NA
TGTGCCAGCAGTGATGGTGGCAGCTATGGCTACACCTTC,CASSDGGSYGYTF,NA,TRBV2,TRBJ1-2,NA
TGCGCCAGCAGCCAAGGACTAGTTACCGAGCAGTACTTC,CASSQGLVTEQYF,NA,TRBV4-1,TRBJ2-7,NA
TGTGCCAGCTCATCAGGGTTCTACGAGCAGTACTTC,CASSSGFYEQYF,few,TRBV19,TRBJ2-7,NA
TGTGCCAGCAGTTACGACGGGACACCCTCTGGAAACACCATATATTTT,CASSYDGTPSGNTIYF,NA,TRBV6-5,TRBJ1-3,NA
TGTGCCAGCAGCCCGGACAGGAGCCGTGAAAAACTGTTTTTT,CASSPDRSREKLFF,NA,TRBV11-2,TRBJ1-4,TRBD1
TGTGCCAGCAGCTCTTCAGGGGGAGAGACCCAGTACTTC,CASSSSGGETQYF,NA,TRBV7-8,TRBJ2-5,TRBD1
TGTGCCAGCAGCCCAGGGGACGCTAACTATGGCTACACCTTC,CASSPGDANYGYTF,once,TRBV7-8,TRBJ1-2,NA
TGTGCCAGCACTACGGGCAGGGTCACCGGGGAGCTGTTTTTT,CASTTGRVTGELFF,NA,TRBV6-1,TRBJ2-2,NA
TGTGCCAGCAGCTACACGGACAGGGCTCACACTGAAGCTTTCTTT,CASSYTDRAHTEAFF,NA,TRBV7-8,TRBJ1-1,TRBD1
TGTGCCTGGACCAGGGATCACCAGGGTGGGGCCAACGTCCTGACTTTC,CAWTRDHQGGANVLTF,NA,TRBV30,TRBJ2-6,NA
TGTGCCAGCACGGGACAGGGAACCAACACTGAAGCTTTCTTT,CASTGQGTNTEAFF,NA,TRBV7-9,TRBJ1-1,TRBD1
TGTGCCAGCAGAAGCGAGGAGGGTTACACAGATACGCAGTATTTT,CASRSEEGYTDTQYF,NA,TRBV5-6,TRBJ2-3,NA
TGTGCCAGCAGCCGCCCAGGGGGCACTGAAGCTTTCTTT,CASSRPGGTEAFF,NA,TRBV7-9,TRBJ1-1,TRBD1
TGCGCCAGCGGCCGAAGCTCCTACGAGCAGTACTTC,CASGRSSYEQYF,NA,TRBV10-1,TRBJ2-7,NA
TGTGCCAGCTCACCCCCGACTCGGGGACAGGGGGCCAATGAGCAGTTCTTC,CASSPPTRGQGANEQFF,NA,TRBV18,TRBJ2-1,TRBD1
TGTGCCAGCAGCGAGGGTCCTAATCAGCCCCAGCATTTT,CASSEGPNQPQHF,NA,TRBV7-9,TRBJ1-5,NA
TGTGCCAGCAGTGACACCGGGACTAGCACCGGGGAGCTGTTTTTT,CASSDTGTSTGELFF,once,TRBV6-1,TRBJ2-2,TRBD2
TGTGCCATCAGACAGCGGGGGGATGAGGATGAGCAGTTCTTC,CAIRQRGDEDEQFF,once,TRBV10-3,TRBJ2-1,TRBD2
TGCGCCAGCAGCCCCGGGACAGGGGTTGAAAAACTGTTTTTT,CASSPGTGVEKLFF,NA,TRBV5-1,TRBJ1-4,TRBD1
TGTGCCAGCAGCTTGGAACAGCTCTATGGCTACACCTTC,CASSLEQLYGYTF,NA,TRBV5-6,TRBJ1-2,NA
TGCAGCGTTGCACAGGGGTCTGGTAACTATGGCTACACCTTC,CSVAQGSGNYGYTF,NA,TRBV29-1,TRBJ1-2,TRBD1
TGTGCCAGCAGCTCGGGACTAGCGGGGAATACGCAGTATTTT,CASSSGLAGNTQYF,NA,TRBV7-2,TRBJ2-3,TRBD2
TGTGCCACTCGACAGAGCAATTCACCCCTCCACTTT,CATRQSNSPLHF,NA,TRBV28,TRBJ1-6,NA
TGTGCCAGCAGCTTATTCCCAGGGATCACTGAAGCTTTCTTT,CASSLFPGITEAFF,NA,TRBV7-8,TRBJ1-1,NA
TGCAGCGCAGGGGGAAGCATTCCGGCCTATGGCTACACCTTC,CSAGGSIPAYGYTF,NA,TRBV29-1,TRBJ1-2,TRBD1
TGTGCTAGTGGTCCCGGGACAGGGTGGACAGATACGCAGTATTTT,CASGPGTGWTDTQYF,once,TRBV12-5,TRBJ2-3,TRBD1
TGTGCCAGCAGTTACTCGAAAACCGGCCGGGGGGCTTTCTTT,CASSYSKTGRGAFF,NA,TRBV6-5,TRBJ1-1,NA
TGTGCCAGCAGCTTAGACAGCGGGAGCTATGGCTACACCTTC,CASSLDSGSYGYTF,NA,TRBV7-2,TRBJ1-2,NA
TGCGCCAGCAGCCAAGGGGGGGGACCCAACGTCCTGACTTTC,CASSQGGGPNVLTF,NA,TRBV4-1,TRBJ2-6,TRBD2
TGTGCCATCAGTGACCGGCGGGCCGACGGGACCCAGTACTTC,CAISDRRADGTQYF,NA,TRBV10-3,TRBJ2-5,NA
TGTGCCAGCAGCCTCCGGGACATGGGTGAAAAACTGTTTTTT,CASSLRDMGEKLFF,NA,TRBV7-9,TRBJ1-4,NA
TGCGCCAGCAGCTTGGGGACAGGGCTATCTGGAAACACCATATATTTT,CASSLGTGLSGNTIYF,NA,TRBV5-1,TRBJ1-3,TRBD1
TGTGCCAGCAGTTTCCTTCGGGGATCGGGCACAGATACGCAGTATTTT,CASSFLRGSGTDTQYF,NA,TRBV27,TRBJ2-3,NA
TGTGCCAGCAGCCAGACTAGCGGGGCCCACAATGAGCAGTTCTTC,CASSQTSGAHNEQFF,NA,TRBV11-3,TRBJ2-1,TRBD2
TGCGCCAGCAGCTCCGGGGTAGCGGGAGTCACAGATACGCAGTATTTT,CASSSGVAGVTDTQYF,NA,TRBV5-1,TRBJ2-3,TRBD2
TGTGCCAGCAGCTTGATAGCAGGGGATACGCAGTATTTT,CASSLIAGDTQYF,NA,TRBV5-4,TRBJ2-3,NA
TGTGCCAGCAGCTTAGGGCTGGGGACAGCGAACACTGAAGCTTTCTTT,CASSLGLGTANTEAFF,NA,TRBV7-2,TRBJ1-1,TRBD1
TGTGCCAGCAGCCAACCCGACAGGGGAGGTCAGCCCCAGCATTTT,CASSQPDRGGQPQHF,NA,TRBV4-2,TRBJ1-5,TRBD1
TGTGCCAGCAGTGAGACTAACAGGGTTACGGAGACCCAGTACTTC,CASSETNRVTETQYF,once,TRBV25-1,TRBJ2-5,NA
TGTGCCAGCAGCCCGGTAGTAAACACTGAAGCTTTCTTT,CASSPVVNTEAFF,NA,TRBV5-6,TRBJ1-1,NA
TGCGCCAGCAGCTTGGGAGGACAGGGTTCTGATACGCAGTATTTT,CASSLGGQGSDTQYF,NA,TRBV5-1,TRBJ2-3,TRBD1
TGTGCCAGCAAGACAGGGGATGGGGATTCACCCCTCCACTTT,CASKTGDGDSPLHF,once,TRBV19,TRBJ1-6,TRBD1
TGTGCCAGTAGTATATCTGTGGCAGAGACCCAGTACTTC,CASSISVAETQYF,NA,TRBV19,TRBJ2-5,NA